The sequence of this TCR beta chain was determined in a study of blood T cell repertoires in COVID-19. Whole-study context: Sample material is recorded as cDNA or gDNA derived from T cells, B-cell-depleted T cells, or PBMCs.

Original analysis: Reference gene primer amplification gave nucleated cell count estimates. Some clones are missing from TCRdb's copy, which holds only in-frame ones; the method was immunoSEQ multiplex PCR. The D gene and trimming were derived from the DNA, and the V and J assignments and clone size from that table. The sample includes about 140,000 clones, 84% of them seen just once. V lost 0 bases and J lost 7; bases outside the gene matches: 6. There are 16 residues in the CDR3. Germline CDR1 MNHEY, CDR2 SMNVEV (reference sequence). V is TRBV27 and J is TRBJ2-1; 10 bases agree with TRBD2. The source of this sequence is a man aged 25-45 years with COVID-19, enrolled during active disease. Sequencing was performed on peripheral blood. The CDR3 DNA is TGTGCCAGCAGTTTATCGCCACTAGCGGGGATAAATGAGCAGTTCTTC. This codes for CASSLSPLAGINEQFF.